This record concerns one T cell receptor (beta chain) sequence. Its cognate antigen is unknown. The authors ran a second PCR of about 7 to 12 cycles using a sample-barcoded 5' primer and a J-beta primer mix. There were at least 3 million CDR3-containing paired-end reads obtained from each sample. TCRdb re-called the 5' RACE reads through MiXCR, storing one row per CDR3 protein. The sample lists approximately 600,000 distinct CDR3 sequences, around three fifths seen once, with about two fifths in the top ten. The entry originates in a study of blood T cells in healthy people across ages. Study observations and caveats: Whereas aged donors had fewer naive CD4+ cells, long-lived donors had more of them and higher diversity.

The sequence was collected from a man between 60 and 75 years old in good health. Material: blood.

CDR3 in amino acids: CSARGLGEKSYEQYF. The CDR3 DNA is TGCAGTGCTAGAGGCCTCGGCGAGAAGTCGTACGAGCAGTACTTC. The chain recombines TRBV20-1 with TRBJ2-7; D call uncertain. This CDR3 has 15 residues. Trimming took 1 base from V and 4 from J, leaving 17 bases between them. Germline CDR1 DFQATT, CDR2 SNEGSKA (reference sequence).